The present entry profiles one T cell receptor (beta chain) with its context. Its antigen is unknown. The data originate from a study of CD8 T cells in Susac syndrome. The authors reverse transcribed roughly 0.5 to 1 ug RNA with random hexamers. TCRdb analysed the immunoSEQ multiplex PCR reads with MiXCR anew, one entry per CDR3 protein. The data hold 150,000 to 200,000 distinct CDR3 sequences, with roughly 95% observed a single time. Relapsing-remitting disease, either stable or active, was present in the multiple sclerosis controls, who were treatment-naive patients. CD8+ and CD4+ T cells were negatively isolated; TEMRA cells were FACS-enriched. Between the trimmed V and J ends, which lost 9 bases and 0 bases, there was a span of 10 bases. The CDR3 has 13 amino acids. CDR1 is KGHDR, CDR2 SFDVKD, per germline. General study results and limits: The TCR sequencing and HLA analysis in the study involved a relatively small number of individuals, as the study acknowledged.

The source is a human donor with multiple sclerosis. Sequenced material: CD4+ T cells from PBMCs. The genes are TRBV24-1 and TRBJ2-5; D is ambiguous. As DNA, the CDR3 is TGTGCCACCTCCCGGGCGGACCAAGAGACCCAGTACTTC. Its protein is CATSRADQETQYF.